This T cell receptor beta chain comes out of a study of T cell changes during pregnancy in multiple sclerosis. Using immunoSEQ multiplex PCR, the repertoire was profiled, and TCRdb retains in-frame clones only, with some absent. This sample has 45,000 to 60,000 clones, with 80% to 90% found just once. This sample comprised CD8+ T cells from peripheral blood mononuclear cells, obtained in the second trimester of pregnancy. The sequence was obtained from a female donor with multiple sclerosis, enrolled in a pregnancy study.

CDR3 protein: CATSRVRATNEKLFF. DNA for the CDR3: TGTGCCACCAGCAGAGTCAGGGCAACTAATGAAAAACTGTTTTTT. The chain joins TRBV15 to TRBJ1-4, with D tentatively TRBD1 (5 bases). Per the germline V gene, CDR1 is LNHNV and CDR2 is YYDKDF (reference sequence). The V gene lost 1 base and the J gene lost 0 bases, with 6 bases spanning the gap. The CDR3 is 15 residues long.